Each of the 20 T cell receptor beta chains below was sequenced from the same sample in a study of blood T cell repertoires in COVID-19. Method: immunoSEQ multiplex PCR; TCRdb's copy keeps in-frame clones and lacks some. Of approximately 200,000 clones in the sample, 85% were seen once. Sequenced material: PBMCs or T cells enriched from blood (not recorded which). All receptors derive from a middle-aged man who had recovered from COVID-19.

The chain carries TRBV29-1 and TRBJ2-7; D may be TRBD1 (6 bases). In germline, CDR1 is SQVTM, CDR2 ANQGSEA. V lost 5 bases, J lost 2 bases, and 13 bases lay in between. This CDR3 spans 13 amino acids. DNA of the CDR3: TGCAGCGTTATCCGGGACAACCCCTACGAGCAGTACTTC. It is translated as CSVIRDNPYEQYF.

The sample holds one count of this clone. The rearrangement uses TRBV3-1 (or the pseudogene TRBV3-2) and TRBJ2-7, with TRBD2 matching over 10 bases. The V and J ends lost 3 bases and 6 bases, in that order; junction bases with no gene match: 5. The CDR3 loop spans 14 amino acids. Germline CDR1 and CDR2: LGHDT and YNNKEL (reference sequence). CDR3 in DNA: TGTGCCAGCAGCCAGACCGGGACTAGCGTCGAGCAGTACTTC. As protein: CASSQTGTSVEQYF.

In this sample, this clone turned up once. V and J are TRBV6-2 or TRBV6-3 and TRBJ2-1; 15 bases fit TRBD2. Germline CDR1 and CDR2: MNHEY and SVGEGT. This CDR3 has 18 residues. J lost 5 bases, V lost 1 base, and 6 bases had no gene match. The CDR3 region is CASSYFGTSGRRNNEQFF. CDR3 bases: TGTGCCAGCAGTTACTTTGGGACTAGCGGGAGGAGGAACAATGAGCAGTTCTTC.

This sequence joins TRBV29-1 and TRBJ2-7; the match to TRBD2 covers 9 bases. Germline CDR1 and CDR2: SQVTM and ANQGSEA. CDR3 length equals 16 residues. V lost 0 bases and J lost 2; bases outside the gene matches: 8. The CDR3 sequence: CSVEDWRGGTTYEQYF. The DNA for the CDR3 is TGCAGCGTTGAAGATTGGCGGGGGGGGACAACCTACGAGCAGTACTTC.

The chain uses TRBV12-5 and TRBJ1-1; no firm D call. V was trimmed by 3 bases and J by 5 bases, leaving 7 bases between them. The V gene's germline CDR1 is LGHNT and CDR2 FRNRAP. This CDR3 spans 12 amino acids. The CDR3 nucleotides are TGTGCTAGTGGTTTTAGCGGTACTGAAGCTTTCTTT. Translated, it gives CASGFSGTEAFF. The full variable domain, completed using reference TRBV12-5 and TRBJ1-1, is DARVTQTPRHKVTEMGQEVTMRCQPILGHNTVFWYRQTMMQGLELLAYFRNRAPLDDSGMPKDRFSAEMPDATLATLKIQPSEPRDSAVYFCASGFSGTEAFFGQGTRLTVV.

The gene calls are TRBV9 and TRBJ2-1, with TRBD2 matching over 8 bases. Looked up from germline, CDR1 is SGDLS and CDR2 is YYNGEE. CDR3 length equals 16 residues. V was pared by 0 bases and J by 4 bases, with 6 bases of the junction left unmatched. CDR3 DNA: TGTGCCAGCAGCGTAGCGGCTAGCGGGCCGTACAATGAGCAGTTCTTC. Amino acid sequence: CASSVAASGPYNEQFF.

The chain combines TRBV7-9 with TRBJ1-4, with unresolved D. This CDR3 is built from 15 residues. The V end lost 6 bases, the J end lost 5 bases, and 16 bases lay between the germline ends. Germline V lookup: CDR1 SEHNR, CDR2 FQNEAQ (reference sequence). As DNA, the CDR3 is TGTGCCAGCAGGCCGGGTTACTTAACGAATGAAAAACTGTTTTTT. This encodes CASRPGYLTNEKLFF. The whole variable domain, filled in from reference TRBV7-9 and TRBJ1-4, reads DTGVSQNPRHKITKRGQNVTFRCDPISEHNRLYWYRQTLGQGPEFLTYFQNEAQLEKSRLLSDRFSAERPKGSFSTLEIQRTEQGDSAMYLCASRPGYLTNEKLFFGSGTQLSVL.

This clone was observed at least ten times. The chain couples TRBV6-1 to TRBJ1-6; no reliable D call. The CDR3 spans 13 residues. V gave up 5 bases and J gave up 10 bases, with 12 bases separating them. Germline loops: CDR1 MNHNS, CDR2 SASEGT. The CDR3 sequence: CASSLTSGSPLHF. The CDR3, as DNA: TGTGCCAGCAGTTTAACATCAGGATCACCCCTCCACTTT.

J is TRBJ2-7 and V is TRBV29-1; D is unclear. There are 11 residues in the CDR3. Germline CDR1 reads SQVTM; CDR2 reads ANQGSEA. The germline V and J ends were trimmed by 5 bases and 6 bases, with 11 bases remaining between them. The CDR3 DNA reads as TGCAGCGTTTTTACCGGTTCCGAGCAGTACTTC. This sequence encodes CSVFTGSEQYF.

The chain employs TRBV7-6 and TRBJ2-7; D ambiguous. V lost 1 base and J lost 5, with 15 bases in between. This CDR3 has 15 residues. Germline V lookup: CDR1 SGHVS, CDR2 FNYEAQ. The CDR3: CASSLESRVAHEQYF. CDR3 nucleotide sequence: TGTGCCAGCAGCTTAGAGAGTCGGGTAGCCCACGAGCAGTACTTC.

The count of this clone is one. The chain is built from TRBV18 and TRBJ2-7, with D maybe TRBD1 (7 bases). This CDR3 comprises 15 residues. Trimming cost V 6 bases and J 7 bases, with 22 bases left between them. The germline V gene has CDR1 KGHSH and CDR2 LQKENI. Here the CDR3 reads CASSPGTEGALEQYF. The CDR3 DNA sequence: TGTGCCAGCTCTCCGGGAACGGAGGGGGCCCTGGAGCAGTACTTC.

The chain couples TRBV3-1 (or the pseudogene TRBV3-2) to TRBJ2-1; 7 positions agree with TRBD2. The CDR3 loop spans 15 amino acids. The V and J ends lost 4 bases and 3 bases, in that order; junction bases with no gene match: 6. In germline, CDR1 is LGHDT, CDR2 YNNKEL (reference sequence). The CDR3 bases are TGTGCCAGCAGCCCCCTAGCGGAAGTCTACAATGAGCAGTTCTTC. Translating it yields CASSPLAEVYNEQFF.

This rearrangement joins TRBV28 to TRBJ2-5; D is undetermined. Germline V CDR1 and CDR2: MDHEN, SYDVKM. The CDR3 sequence is 13 residues long. V lost 4 bases to trimming and J lost 0 bases, with 6 bases between them. Here the CDR3 reads CASSSEYQETQYF. The CDR3 DNA is TGTGCCAGCAGTTCCGAGTACCAAGAGACCCAGTACTTC.

The rearrangement joins TRBV13 to TRBJ2-1; 8 positions match TRBD1. There are 15 residues in the CDR3. The V and J ends lost 6 bases and 0 bases, in that order; junction bases with no gene match: 4. In germline, CDR1 is PRHDT, CDR2 FYEKMQ (reference sequence). CDR3 coding DNA: TGTGCCAGCAGAGAAACAGGGGGCTCCTACAATGAGCAGTTCTTC. It is translated as CASRETGGSYNEQFF.

The chain has TRBV10-2 and TRBJ2-1; D perhaps matches TRBD2 (5 bases). The germline CDR1 and CDR2 sequences are WSHSY and SAAADI. V gave up 6 bases and J gave up 8 bases, with 14 bases separating them. This CDR3 is built from 13 residues. The CDR3 is CASSQAAGHEQFF. In nucleotides, the CDR3 is TGCGCCAGCAGCCAGGCCGCGGGCCATGAGCAGTTCTTC.

This chain links TRBV11-2 with TRBJ2-7; TRBD1 is a possible D gene (6 bases). Deletions cut 4 bases from V and 2 bases from J, with 15 bases between. Germline V gene lookup returns CDR1 SGHAT and CDR2 FQNNGV. The CDR3 is made up of 15 amino acids. CDR3 sequence: CASSSLTGQPYEQYF. The CDR3 coding sequence is TGTGCCAGCAGCTCCTTGACAGGACAGCCCTACGAGCAGTACTTC.

CDR3 coding DNA: TGTGCCAGCAGCCAGACAGGGGGCGGCACCGGGGAGCTGTTTTTT. Translation: CASSQTGGGTGELFF. The chain links TRBV7-6 to TRBJ2-2; 10 positions agree with TRBD1. Trimming took 5 bases from V and 4 from J; bases not matched to a gene: 4. Germline CDR1 and CDR2: SGHVS and FNYEAQ. The CDR3 sequence is 15 residues long.

The genes are TRBV4-1 and TRBJ1-5, with unresolved D. CDR1 MGHRA and CDR2 YSYEKL come from the germline V gene. This CDR3 has 16 residues. Trimming took off 3 bases at V and 2 bases at J, with 14 bases between the two ends. CDR3 sequence: CASSQIFFGRNQPQHF. CDR3 DNA sequence: TGCGCCAGCAGCCAGATATTTTTTGGCCGCAATCAGCCCCAGCATTTT.

This chain uses TRBV28 with TRBJ2-1; maybe TRBD2 (8 bases). Trimming removed 2 bases from V and 7 bases from J, with 18 bases in between. CDR3 length: 16 residues. CDR1 MDHEN and CDR2 SYDVKM come from the germline V gene. CDR3 sequence reads: CASSLRRGRGRNEQFF. The CDR3 region has the DNA TGTGCCAGCAGTTTACGGAGGGGGCGCGGGAGGAATGAGCAGTTCTTC. The full variable domain, with the rest looked up from reference TRBV28 and TRBJ2-1, is DVKVTQSSRYLVKRTGEKVFLECVQDMDHENMFWYRQDPGLGLRLIYFSYDVKMKEKGDIPEGYSVSREKKERFSLILESASTNQTSMYLCASSLRRGRGRNEQFFGPGTRLTVL.

This chain connects TRBV28 to TRBJ2-7, with D possibly being TRBD2 (6 bases). This CDR3 comprises 16 residues. Germline V gives CDR1 MDHEN, CDR2 SYDVKM. V lost 6 bases and J 1 base, leaving 19 bases between the germline ends. CDR3 loop: CASSPGGPAESYEQYF. The DNA for the CDR3 is TGTGCCAGCAGCCCCGGAGGGCCAGCGGAGTCCTACGAGCAGTACTTC.